This T cell receptor beta chain is drawn from a study of blood T cell repertoires in COVID-19. Study as a whole: Acute and convalescent COVID-19 specimens originated in the United States, Italy and Spain. In each case, the material was cDNA or gDNA derived from T cells, B-cell-depleted T cells, or PBMCs.

This CDR3 region has 17 residues. Germline V CDR1 and CDR2: MDHEN, SYDVKM. The junction had 11 bases not matched to a gene; V was cut back by 7 bases and J by 0 bases. In the original analysis: The assay estimated nucleated cells by amplifying reference gene primers. Sequencing was performed with immunoSEQ multiplex PCR; in TCRdb, only in-frame clones are kept and a portion is missing. V and J calls and clone size are copied from that table; D and trimming were computed from the DNA. The sample comprises about 14,000 clones, roughly 90% of which are singletons, and 2% to 3% rests with the top ten. The chain is built from TRBV28 and TRBJ2-1; 8 bases match TRBD2. The material sequenced was peripheral blood. The sequence came from a human donor in a cohort sampled during active COVID-19. The CDR3 coding sequence is TGTGCCAGCATTCCGGGGAGCGGGGGCCCCTCCTACAATGAGCAGTTCTTC. It codes for CASIPGSGGPSYNEQFF.